Following are 18 T cell receptor beta chains from one sample sequenced in a study of cytomegalovirus exposure and HLA in healthy donors. Sequencing was performed with immunoSEQ multiplex PCR; in TCRdb, only in-frame clones are kept and a portion is missing. The profile shows approximately 110,000 clones, approximately 86% of them singletons. Sample: PBMCs. These receptors came from a woman under 30 in good health and CMV-seropositive.

The rearrangement uses TRBV10-3 and TRBJ2-1; 7 nucleotides align to TRBD1. Germline CDR1 and CDR2: ENHRY and SYGVKD. V lost 0 bases to trimming and J lost 2 bases; unmatched junction nucleotides: 1. The CDR3 is 15 residues long. This CDR3 is CAISESTGPYNEQFF. The CDR3 DNA reads TGTGCCATCAGTGAGTCGACAGGGCCCTACAATGAGCAGTTCTTC.

In its sample, this clone was seen a few times. The V gene is TRBV6-4, the J gene TRBJ2-3; 12 nucleotides line up with TRBD2. The CDR3 spans 14 residues. CDR1 is MRHNA, CDR2 SNTAGT, per germline. V was clipped by 5 bases and J by 5 bases; unmatched bases: 2. As DNA, the CDR3 is TGTGCCAGCAGTCTACTAGCGGGAGGAGATACGCAGTATTTT. Amino acid sequence: CASSLLAGGDTQYF.

The chain carries TRBV2 and TRBJ1-5; TRBD1 might be the D (5 bases). In germline, CDR1 is SNHLY, CDR2 FYNNEI. V shed 2 bases and J shed 6 bases, with 17 bases lying between them. This CDR3 contains 16 residues. The CDR3 bases are TGTGCCAGCAGTGAACGGGAGACGGGACTGGGTCAGCCCCAGCATTTT. This gives the protein CASSERETGLGQPQHF.

The chain carries TRBV5-6 and TRBJ2-5; tentatively, D is TRBD2 (6 bases). Trimming cost V 6 bases and J 2 bases, with 14 bases left between them. Per the germline V gene, CDR1 is SGHDT and CDR2 is YYEEEE. This CDR3 is 14 amino acids long. CDR3 amino acids: CASNPVGLQETQYF. CDR3 in DNA: TGTGCCAGCAACCCCGTGGGACTTCAAGAGACCCAGTACTTC.

The rearrangement uses TRBV6-5 and TRBJ2-3, with D uncertain. Germline-derived CDR1 and CDR2 are MNHEY and SVGAGI. The CDR3 has 13 residues. The ends were cut back, 2 bases at V and 7 bases at J, with 10 bases in the middle. The CDR3 coding sequence is TGTGCCAGCAGTTACCACCGCGTGTATACGCAGTATTTT. Translation: CASSYHRVYTQYF.

The V call is TRBV21-1, the J call TRBJ2-4; the tabulated D call, TRBD1, remains unverified against the DNA. TRBV21-1 is a pseudogene segment. The CDR3 has 10 amino acids. The CDR3 sequence is CAMLQGAQYF. CDR3 coding DNA: TGTGCCATGTTACAGGGTGCTCAGTACTTC.

The chain is built from TRBV10-3 and TRBJ2-6; 9 bases agree with TRBD1. The CDR3 spans 20 residues. Germline V gene lookup returns CDR1 ENHRY and CDR2 SYGVKD. The V and J ends lost 3 bases and 0 bases, in that order; junction bases with no gene match: 12. CDR3 DNA sequence: TGTGCCATCAGTGAAAGGGGTACAGGGGGCGTTTACTCTGGGGCCAACGTCCTGACTTTC. Its protein is CAISERGTGGVYSGANVLTF.

The chain is built from TRBV29-1 and TRBJ1-6, with a tentative D call TRBD1 (5 bases). This CDR3 comprises 11 residues. Germline V lookup: CDR1 SQVTM, CDR2 ANQGSEA. V gave up 7 bases and J gave up 8 bases, with 9 bases separating them. CDR3 amino acids: CSAGADSPLHF. CDR3 bases: TGCAGCGCTGGGGCAGATTCACCCCTCCACTTT.

The V gene is TRBV27, the J gene TRBJ1-2, with D perhaps TRBD1 (5 bases). CDR3 length: 15 residues. V lost 7 bases and J lost 2, with 17 bases in between. Germline V gives CDR1 MNHEY, CDR2 SMNVEV (reference sequence). As DNA, the CDR3 is TGTGCCAGCACCCAAGCCCGGGGACTAAACTATGGCTACACCTTC. It codes for CASTQARGLNYGYTF.

The V call is TRBV5-1, the J call TRBJ2-5, with 12 bases matching TRBD2. Germline V gene data show CDR1 as SGHRS and CDR2 as YFSETQ. This CDR3 contains 14 residues. V was pared by 4 bases and J by 4 bases, with 2 bases of the junction left unmatched. CDR3 in DNA: TGCGCCAGCAGCCCTAGCGGGAGGGCAGAGACCCAGTACTTC. It is translated as CASSPSGRAETQYF.

The genes are TRBV10-3 and TRBJ1-3; tentative D call: TRBD1 (5 bases). The V and J ends lost 10 bases and 4 bases respectively, with 14 bases between them. The CDR3 consists of 13 residues. Germline CDR1 is ENHRY and CDR2 is SYGVKD. Written as DNA, the CDR3 is TGTGCCACACGAAACAGGAGAGGAAACACCATATATTTT. This sequence encodes CATRNRRGNTIYF.

The gene calls are TRBV2 and TRBJ2-3; 8 positions agree with TRBD2. The trim removed 6 bases at V and 2 bases at J, leaving 4 bases unmatched. The CDR3 runs to 14 residues. Germline CDR1 and CDR2: SNHLY and FYNNEI. The DNA for the CDR3 is TGTGCCAGCAGGGGACTAGGAAACACAGATACGCAGTATTTT. Encoded protein: CASRGLGNTDTQYF.

The chain carries TRBV6-5 and TRBJ1-5; a possible D gene is TRBD1 (6 bases). This CDR3 spans 15 amino acids. With 6 bases removed from V and 0 bases from J, the gap between germline ends came to 12 bases. Germline CDR1 reads MNHEY; CDR2 reads SVGAGI. In nucleotides, the CDR3 is TGTGCCAGCAGCTTGGACAGTAGTAGCAATCAGCCCCAGCATTTT. This gives the protein CASSLDSSSNQPQHF.

The chain has TRBV28 and TRBJ2-2; 9 bases are shared with TRBD1. The CDR3 runs 15 residues. Germline V lookup: CDR1 MDHEN, CDR2 SYDVKM. The ends lost 5 bases at V and 1 base at J; junction bases unmatched: 2. As DNA, the CDR3 is TGTGCCAGCAGTATGACAGGGGGGAACACCGGGGAGCTGTTTTTT. This sequence encodes CASSMTGGNTGELFF.

The CDR3 loop is CATAEDRGRSPLHF. The CDR3 DNA follows: TGTGCCACCGCCGAGGACAGGGGAAGGTCACCCCTCCACTTT. This sequence joins TRBV15 and TRBJ1-6; 9 positions match TRBD1. The ends lost 8 bases at V and 10 bases at J; junction bases unmatched: 9. The germline CDR1 and CDR2 sequences are LNHNV and YYDKDF (reference sequence). The CDR3 contains 14 residues. Together with reference TRBV15 and TRBJ1-6, the CDR3 gives the full variable domain: DAMVIQNPRYQVTQFGKPVTLSCSQTLNHNVMYWYQQKSSQAPKLLFHYYDKDFNNEADTPDNFQSRRPNTSFCFLDIRSPGLGDTAMYLCATAEDRGRSPLHFGNGTRLTVT.

For the CDR3, the DNA is TGTGCCAGCAGCTTAGGGGTAGCGGGGGGACAAGAGACCCAGTACTTC. Its protein is CASSLGVAGGQETQYF. The V call is TRBV7-8, the J call TRBJ2-5; 10 nucleotides agree with TRBD2. Germline V gives CDR1 SGHVS, CDR2 FQNEAQ. The CDR3 sequence is 16 residues long. V lost 1 base to trimming and J lost 2 bases; unmatched junction nucleotides: 4.

The V call is TRBV7-9, the J call TRBJ2-1; 9 bases agree with TRBD2. The CDR3 is 17 residues long. Losses at the gene ends were 4 bases for V and 1 base for J; bases not matched to a gene: 8. The germline V gene encodes CDR1 SEHNR and CDR2 FQNEAQ (reference sequence). The CDR3 loop reads CASSSFSTSGSYNEQFF. In DNA, the CDR3 is TGTGCCAGCAGCTCCTTTTCGACTAGCGGTTCCTACAATGAGCAGTTCTTC.

The chain carries TRBV29-1 and TRBJ1-1, with D unclear. The length of the CDR3 is 15 residues. Deletions cut 6 bases from V and 5 bases from J, with 22 bases between. The germline V gene encodes CDR1 SQVTM and CDR2 ANQGSEA. The CDR3 sequence is CSVEPGRLGGTEAFF. CDR3 sequence (DNA): TGCAGCGTGGAGCCGGGCCGCCTCGGCGGGACTGAAGCTTTCTTT.